This TCR beta chain was sequenced in a study of identical twins. Findings and caveats of the study: For out-of-frame alpha sequences shared by twins, low generation probability was in excess. Clonotypes of the beta chain that were abundant in cord blood carried fewer insertions (memory repertoires showed none).

As regards this clonotype: Its matching antigen is unknown.

Template switching, a step in the protocol, added a universal primer site, and cDNA carried unique molecular identifiers. TCRdb called the 5' RACE reads again in MiXCR, with one record for every CDR3 protein. The table shows roughly 1.6 million distinct CDR3 sequences, with around 29% occurring only once. Germline V gene lookup returns CDR1 SNHLY and CDR2 FYNNEI. Trimming at V came to 4 bases and at J to 8 bases, leaving 13 bases not matched to a gene. The CDR3 has 17 amino acids. The receptor was derived from a newborn girl in good health. V and J are TRBV2 and TRBJ2-4; 11 nucleotides match TRBD2. Sample: cord blood. This chain's CDR3 is CASSVAGGPVLEHIQYF. The CDR3 DNA reads as TGTGCCAGCAGTGTAGCGGGGGGGCCGGTTCTTGAACACATTCAGTACTTC.